This TCR beta chain was found in a study of T cell responses to AZD1222 COVID-19 vaccine. About the study: Recipients boosted at about 4 weeks or about 12 weeks are pooled. Whole-study results and caveats: The donor group comprised mostly white British people and more females; the analysis possibly underestimated clonal diversity. Every sample of the repertoires postdated the peak T cell response.

Clones were read by immunoSEQ multiplex PCR, and TCRdb kept only the in-frame ones, dropping some. Of over 100,000 clones in the sample, roughly 93% were seen once. As for this clone: What it binds is not known.

The CDR3 is 13 residues long. Looked up from germline, CDR1 is SGHTA and CDR2 is FQGNSA. V shed 3 bases and J shed 6 bases, with 12 bases lying between them. The sample in question was peripheral blood, obtained on day 0 of AZD1222 vaccination. This receptor was taken from an adult in good health. The V call is TRBV7-2, the J call TRBJ2-7; D call uncertain. In DNA, the CDR3 is TGTGCCAGCAGCTTTGAGGAGAGAGGCGAGCAGTACTTC. Protein sequence: CASSFEERGEQYF.